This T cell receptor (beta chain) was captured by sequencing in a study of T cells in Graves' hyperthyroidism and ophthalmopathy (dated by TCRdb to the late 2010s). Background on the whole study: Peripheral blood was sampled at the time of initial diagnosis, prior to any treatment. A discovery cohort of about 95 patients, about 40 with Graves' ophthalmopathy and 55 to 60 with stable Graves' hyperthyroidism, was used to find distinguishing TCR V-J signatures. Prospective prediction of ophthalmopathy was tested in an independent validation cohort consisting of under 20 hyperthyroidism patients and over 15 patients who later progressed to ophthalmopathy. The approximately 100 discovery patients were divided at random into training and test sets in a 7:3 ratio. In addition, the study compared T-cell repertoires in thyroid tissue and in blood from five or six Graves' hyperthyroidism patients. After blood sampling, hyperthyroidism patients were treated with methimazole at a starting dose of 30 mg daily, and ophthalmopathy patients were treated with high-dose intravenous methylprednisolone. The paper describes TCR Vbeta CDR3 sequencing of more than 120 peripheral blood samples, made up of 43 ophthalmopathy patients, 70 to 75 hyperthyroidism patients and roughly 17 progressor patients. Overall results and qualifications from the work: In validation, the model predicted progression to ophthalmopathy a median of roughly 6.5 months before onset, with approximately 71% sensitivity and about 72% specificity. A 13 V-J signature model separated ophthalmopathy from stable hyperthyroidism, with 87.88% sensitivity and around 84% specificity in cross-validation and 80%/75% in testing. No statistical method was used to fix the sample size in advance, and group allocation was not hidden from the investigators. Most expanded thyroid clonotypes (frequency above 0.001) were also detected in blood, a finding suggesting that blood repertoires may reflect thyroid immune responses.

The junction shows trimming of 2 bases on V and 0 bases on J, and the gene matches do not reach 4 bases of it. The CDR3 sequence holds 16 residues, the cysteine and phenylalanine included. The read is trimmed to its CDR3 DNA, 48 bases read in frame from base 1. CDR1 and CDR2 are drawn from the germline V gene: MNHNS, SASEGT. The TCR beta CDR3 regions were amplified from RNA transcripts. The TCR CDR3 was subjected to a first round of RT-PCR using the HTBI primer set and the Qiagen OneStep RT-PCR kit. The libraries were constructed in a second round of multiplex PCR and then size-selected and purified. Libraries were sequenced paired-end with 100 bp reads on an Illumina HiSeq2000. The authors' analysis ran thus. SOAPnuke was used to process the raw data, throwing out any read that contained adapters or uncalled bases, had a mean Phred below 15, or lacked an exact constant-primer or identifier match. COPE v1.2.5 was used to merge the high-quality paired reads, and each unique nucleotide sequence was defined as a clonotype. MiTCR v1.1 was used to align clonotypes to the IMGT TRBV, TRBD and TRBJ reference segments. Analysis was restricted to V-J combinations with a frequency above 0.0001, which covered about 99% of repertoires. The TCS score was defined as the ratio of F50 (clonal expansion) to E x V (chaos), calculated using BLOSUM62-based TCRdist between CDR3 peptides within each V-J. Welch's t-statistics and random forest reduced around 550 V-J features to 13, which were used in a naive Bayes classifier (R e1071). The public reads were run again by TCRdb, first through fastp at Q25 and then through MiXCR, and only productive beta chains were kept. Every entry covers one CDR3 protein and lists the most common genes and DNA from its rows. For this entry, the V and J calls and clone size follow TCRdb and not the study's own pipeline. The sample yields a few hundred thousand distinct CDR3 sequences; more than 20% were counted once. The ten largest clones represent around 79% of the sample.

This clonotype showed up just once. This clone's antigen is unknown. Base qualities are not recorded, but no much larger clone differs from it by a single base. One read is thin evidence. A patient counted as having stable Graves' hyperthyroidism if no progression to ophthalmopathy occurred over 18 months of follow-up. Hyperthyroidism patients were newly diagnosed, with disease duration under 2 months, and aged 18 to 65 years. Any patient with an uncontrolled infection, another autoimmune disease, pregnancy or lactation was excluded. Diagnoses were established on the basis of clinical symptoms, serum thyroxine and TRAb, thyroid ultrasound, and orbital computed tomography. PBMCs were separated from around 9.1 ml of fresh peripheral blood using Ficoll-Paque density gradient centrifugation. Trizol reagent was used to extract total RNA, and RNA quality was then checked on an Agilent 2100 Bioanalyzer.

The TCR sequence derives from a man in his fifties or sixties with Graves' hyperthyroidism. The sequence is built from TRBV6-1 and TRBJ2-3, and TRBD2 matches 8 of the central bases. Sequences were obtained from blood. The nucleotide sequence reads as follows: TGTGCCAGCAGTGAACTGGCTAGCGGGAGCACAGATACGCAGTATTTT. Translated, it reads CASSELASGSTDTQYF.